The 17 T cell receptor beta chains reported below all come from one sample, sequenced in a study of a mutant IDH1 vaccine in newly diagnosed glioma. The data were produced by immunoSEQ multiplex PCR, yet TCRdb's version contains in-frame clones alone and is incomplete. The sample has 60,000 to 75,000 clones, approximately 85% seen once; the top ten hold roughly 8%. Time point denoted: baseline, week 1 (first vaccination visit). Treatment given: pre-vaccination baseline after standard-of-care therapy. The material sequenced was PBMCs, taken from a glioma patient treated with radiotherapy, temozolomide or both. These receptors all stem from a man aged 45-60 years with glioma.

The chain uses TRBV11-2 and TRBJ1-1; 7 bases line up with TRBD1. The CDR3 loop spans 14 amino acids. CDR1 is SGHAT and CDR2 is FQNNGV in the germline V gene. Trimming took 5 bases from V and 7 from J; bases not matched to a gene: 10. CDR3 region: CASSRRQGGIEAFF. CDR3 sequence (DNA): TGTGCCAGCAGCAGACGACAGGGAGGAATTGAAGCTTTCTTT.

This clone showed up just a few times. This chain joins TRBV7-2 and TRBJ1-3; D unclear. The CDR3 has 16 amino acids. Germline CDR1 SGHTA, CDR2 FQGNSA. The germline V and J ends were trimmed by 1 base and 1 base, with 11 bases remaining between them. CDR3 loop: CASSLVRTKSGNTIYF. The CDR3 DNA reads as TGTGCCAGCAGCTTAGTGAGAACAAAATCTGGAAACACCATATATTTT.

The J gene is TRBJ2-1, the V gene TRBV7-2, with D perhaps matching TRBD1 (6 bases). The V end was cut by 4 bases, the J end by 2 bases, with 12 bases between. The germline V gene has CDR1 SGHTA and CDR2 FQGNSA. The CDR3 is 15 amino acids. DNA of the CDR3: TGTGCCAGCAGCTCCAGTGAGGGGGCCTACAATGAGCAGTTCTTC. Translating it yields CASSSSEGAYNEQFF. Combining the CDR3 with reference TRBV7-2 and TRBJ2-1 gives the whole variable domain GAGVSQSPSNKVTEKGKDVELRCDPISGHTALYWYRQSLGQGLEFLIYFQGNSAPDKSGLPSDRFSAERTGGSVSTLTIQRTQQEDSAVYLCASSSSEGAYNEQFFGPGTRLTVL.

The chain recombines TRBV30 with TRBJ2-3, with a possible D match to TRBD1 (7 bases). This CDR3 spans 15 amino acids. V was trimmed by 2 bases and J by 3 bases, leaving 15 bases between them. Germline CDR1 reads GTSNPN; CDR2 reads SVGIG (reference sequence). The DNA for the CDR3 is TGTGCCTGGAGTAAAATGGAGGGGGCAACAGATACGCAGTATTTT. Translation: CAWSKMEGATDTQYF.

The J gene is TRBJ2-5, the V gene TRBV5-1; maybe TRBD1 (6 bases). The CDR3 consists of 14 residues. V was trimmed by 2 bases and J by 5 bases, leaving 13 bases between them. Germline values: CDR1 SGHRS, CDR2 YFSETQ. CDR3 in amino acids: CASSLQGTGETQYF. The DNA for the CDR3 is TGCGCCAGCAGCTTACAGGGTACGGGGGAGACCCAGTACTTC.

A word on this clone: Sequence at one end of the junction differs from germline and may be a read error. This chain joins TRBV27 and TRBJ1-4; D is perhaps TRBD1 (5 bases). Germline lookup yields CDR1 MNHEY and CDR2 SMNVEV (reference sequence). The CDR3 is 16 amino acids. The CDR3 here is CASSFGRGGANEKLFF. In DNA form, the CDR3 reads TGTGCCAGCAGTTTTGGAAGAGGAGGGGCCAATGAAAAGCTGTTTTTT.

This clone was detected only once. The rearrangement links TRBV6-5 to TRBJ1-6; no clear D. V was clipped by 6 bases and J by 6 bases, with 12 bases between them. Germline V gives CDR1 MNHEY, CDR2 SVGAGI. This CDR3 spans 14 amino acids. Here the CDR3 reads CASRPWTGNSPLHF. The CDR3 region has the DNA TGTGCCAGCAGACCATGGACGGGTAATTCACCCCTCCACTTT.

This CDR3 reads CASSQGGPAGGSGTGTDTQYF. The CDR3 bases are TGCGCCAGCAGCCAAGGCGGTCCAGCGGGGGGAAGTGGAACCGGGACAGATACGCAGTATTTT. This chain links TRBV4-1 with TRBJ2-3; 9 bases match TRBD2. Germline V CDR1 and CDR2: MGHRA, YSYEKL. The CDR3 extends over 21 amino acids. V dropped 1 base and J dropped 3; count of bases not matched to a gene: 20.

This clone was recorded a few times. The J gene is TRBJ1-1, the V gene TRBV30, with TRBD1 matching 9 bases. Germline loops: CDR1 GTSNPN, CDR2 SVGIG (reference sequence). With 3 bases clipped from V and 3 bases from J, the junction kept 8 bases outside the gene matches. CDR3 length equals 15 residues. The CDR3 reads CAWREPDRGYTEAFF. The CDR3, as DNA: TGTGCCTGGAGGGAACCGGACAGGGGATACACTGAAGCTTTCTTT.

The rearrangement joins TRBV9 to TRBJ2-7; either TRBD1 or TRBD2 may fit D (5 bases each). The CDR3 length is 16 residues. The germline gives CDR1 SGDLS, CDR2 YYNGEE. The ends were cut back, 1 base at V and 3 bases at J, with 17 bases in the middle. The CDR3 is CASSVTGTAEFYEQYF. The CDR3 nucleotides read TGTGCCAGCAGCGTAACCGGGACGGCTGAATTCTACGAGCAGTACTTC.

The chain joins TRBV5-1 to TRBJ1-1, with unresolved D. The germline V and J ends were trimmed by 0 bases and 8 bases, with 11 bases remaining between them. CDR3 length equals 13 residues. The V gene's germline CDR1 is SGHRS and CDR2 YFSETQ. CDR3 bases: TGCGCCAGCAGCTTGGCCGAGGCGACCGAAGCTTTCTTT. Its translation is CASSLAEATEAFF.

The chain couples TRBV30 to TRBJ2-7; 10 nucleotides align to TRBD1. V gave up 5 bases and J gave up 2 bases; unmatched junction bases: 9. The CDR3 length is 15 residues. Looked up from germline, CDR1 is GTSNPN and CDR2 is SVGIG (reference sequence). The CDR3 DNA reads TGTGCCTGGCAAACCGCCGGGACAGGGGCCTACGAGCAGTACTTC. Translated, it gives CAWQTAGTGAYEQYF.

The chain carries TRBV30 and TRBJ2-3, with 8 bases aligning to TRBD1. Germline lookup yields CDR1 GTSNPN and CDR2 SVGIG (reference sequence). V lost 6 bases, J lost 2 bases, and 10 bases stayed unmatched. This CDR3 is built from 15 residues. CDR3: CACNPPRGPTDTQYF. The CDR3 DNA follows: TGTGCCTGCAATCCTCCCAGGGGGCCCACAGATACGCAGTATTTT.

Points on this clone: The sample contains more than one DNA sequence encoding this CDR3. The rearrangement joins TRBV5-1 to TRBJ2-7; D may be TRBD2 (5 bases). The CDR3 is 13 residues long. V lost 4 bases, J lost 3 bases, and 11 bases lay in between. The V gene's germline CDR1 is SGHRS and CDR2 YFSETQ. In DNA form, the CDR3 reads TGCGCCAGCAGCCCGGACTCGAGCTACGAGCAGTACTTC. Its protein product is CASSPDSSYEQYF.

This chain joins TRBV6-1 and TRBJ1-3, with unresolved D. Germline V gene data show CDR1 as MNHNS and CDR2 as SASEGT. Between the trimmed V and J ends, which lost 2 bases and 0 bases, there was a span of 14 bases. The CDR3 runs 17 residues. In DNA form, the CDR3 reads TGTGCCAGCAGTGAATCCCCCGCGGGGAGCTCTGGAAACACCATATATTTT. It translates to CASSESPAGSSGNTIYF.

The CDR3: CASSLYPSGGLETQYF. The DNA for the CDR3 is TGTGCCAGCAGCTTATATCCGAGCGGGGGCCTTGAGACCCAGTACTTC. This sequence joins TRBV7-2 and TRBJ2-5, with 8 bases identical to TRBD2. This CDR3 has 16 residues. The trim removed 2 bases at V and 5 bases at J, leaving 10 bases unmatched. The germline V gene has CDR1 SGHTA and CDR2 FQGNSA. Combining the CDR3 with reference TRBV7-2 and TRBJ2-5 gives the whole variable domain GAGVSQSPSNKVTEKGKDVELRCDPISGHTALYWYRQSLGQGLEFLIYFQGNSAPDKSGLPSDRFSAERTGGSVSTLTIQRTQQEDSAVYLCASSLYPSGGLETQYFGPGTRLLVL.

The V and J genes are TRBV11-2 and TRBJ1-4; D is unresolved. CDR1 SGHAT and CDR2 FQNNGV come from the germline V gene. The CDR3 contains 13 residues. The V end lost 5 bases, the J end lost 6 bases, and 10 bases lay between the germline ends. For the CDR3, the DNA is TGTGCCAGCAGCCTATCGACTCATGAAAAACTGTTTTTT. It yields the protein CASSLSTHEKLFF.